The 25 T cell receptor beta chains in this list originate from one sample, sequenced in a study of CD8 T cells in ankylosing spondylitis. TCRdb re-called the 5' RACE reads through MiXCR, storing one row per CDR3 protein. The data contain about 89,000 distinct CDR3 sequences, around 26% of them singletons. Sequences were obtained from blood, either unsorted or a sorted T cell fraction (not recorded which). The source is a male donor with ankylosing spondylitis or in good health (not recorded which).

The chain recombines TRBV11-1 with TRBJ1-1; 7 positions agree with TRBD1. Germline V CDR1 and CDR2: SGHAT, FQDESV (reference sequence). This CDR3 contains 13 residues. V lost 5 bases, J lost 9 bases, and 9 bases stayed unmatched. CDR3 sequence reads: CASSLGGGRQAFF. Here the CDR3 DNA reads TGTGCCAGCAGCCTAGGAGGGGGCAGGCAAGCTTTCTTT. Complete variable domain (other parts from reference TRBV11-1 and TRBJ1-1): EAEVAQSPRYKITEKSQAVAFWCDPISGHATLYWYRQILGQGPELLVQFQDESVVDDSQLPKDRFSAERLKGVDSTLKIQPAELGDSAMYLCASSLGGGRQAFFGQGTRLTVV.

This clonotype turned up a few times. The rearrangement links TRBV11-2 to TRBJ2-3; TRBD2 is a possible D gene (5 bases). The CDR3 loop spans 15 amino acids. The germline V gene has CDR1 SGHAT and CDR2 FQNNGV. V gave up 5 bases and J gave up 2 bases, with 14 bases separating them. DNA for the CDR3: TGTGCCAGCAGCCGAAGCGGAAGCCACACAGATACGCAGTATTTT. It specifies CASSRSGSHTDTQYF.

This clonotype was detected only a few times. The gene calls are TRBV7-6 and TRBJ1-1; D is possibly TRBD1 (6 bases). The V and J ends lost 1 base and 5 bases respectively, with 11 bases between them. CDR3 size: 14 residues. Germline CDR1 is SGHVS and CDR2 is FNYEAQ. CDR3 bases: TGTGCCAGCAGCTTAGAAAGAGGGGGGACTGAAGCTTTCTTT. It is translated as CASSLERGGTEAFF. Looking up the rest from reference TRBV7-6 and TRBJ1-1 gives the full variable domain: GAGVSQSPRYKVTKRGQDVALRCDPISGHVSLYWYRQALGQGPEFLTYFNYEAQQDKSGLPNDRFSAERPEGSISTLTIQRTEQRDSAMYRCASSLERGGTEAFFGQGTRLTVV.

This clonotype appeared a few times. This chain uses TRBV7-3 with TRBJ1-5, with D possibly TRBD1 on 6 matching bases. Trimming pared 5 bases from V and 4 bases from J, leaving 15 bases between. CDR3 size: 15 residues. Germline lookup yields CDR1 SGHTA and CDR2 FQGTGA. CDR3 in amino acids: CASSPLEGGNQPQHF. As DNA, the CDR3 is TGTGCCAGCAGCCCACTGGAGGGGGGGAATCAGCCCCAGCATTTT.

This clonotype has just a few counts. This sequence joins TRBV20-1 and TRBJ1-3; TRBD1 matches 7 bases. CDR1 and CDR2 from the germline V gene are DFQATT and SNEGSKA (reference sequence). CDR3 length: 16 amino acids. V trimming: 6 bases; J trimming: 2 bases; junction bases outside the gene matches: 13. Here the CDR3 DNA reads TGCAGTGCCAGGACAGGAGAAATCTACGCTGGAAACACCATATATTTT. It translates to CSARTGEIYAGNTIYF.

The chain carries TRBV18 and TRBJ2-3; the D gene is possibly TRBD2 (6 bases). Trimming pared 3 bases from V and 4 bases from J, leaving 29 bases between. This CDR3 is built from 20 residues. The germline CDR1 and CDR2 sequences are KGHSH and LQKENI. CDR3 residues: CASSPSLGSGDAVGSDTQYF. The CDR3 nucleotides are TGTGCCAGCTCACCCTCCCTTGGATCGGGAGACGCGGTAGGATCAGATACGCAGTATTTT.

The V call is TRBV18, the J call TRBJ2-5; D not resolved. This CDR3 is 14 amino acids long. Trimming pared 2 bases from V and 3 bases from J, leaving 10 bases between. Germline V gene lookup returns CDR1 KGHSH and CDR2 LQKENI. CDR3 in amino acids: CASSPGFEKETQYF. CDR3 DNA sequence: TGTGCCAGCTCACCAGGGTTCGAAAAAGAGACCCAGTACTTC.

This clonotype was seen a few times. J is TRBJ2-1 and V is TRBV5-1, with 8 bases identical to TRBD2. Unmatched junction bases numbered 10, after V lost 4 bases and J lost 7 bases. CDR1 and CDR2 (germline): SGHRS, YFSETQ. The CDR3 sequence is 15 residues long. The CDR3 region has the DNA TGCGCCAGCAGCCTACCCTGGACTAGCCGGAATGAGCAGTTCTTC. Translating it yields CASSLPWTSRNEQFF.

Ten or more counts support this clonotype. The chain employs TRBV7-9 and TRBJ1-2; D is undetermined. Per the germline V gene, CDR1 is SEHNR and CDR2 is FQNEAQ (reference sequence). With 3 bases removed from V and 3 bases from J, the gap between germline ends came to 11 bases. The CDR3 has 14 residues. CDR3 bases: TGTGCCAGCAGCTTGAACCCAGATGACTATGGCTACACCTTC. Its translation is CASSLNPDDYGYTF.

This clonotype was seen a few times. The chain combines TRBV28 with TRBJ1-1, with TRBD1 as a possible D gene (6 bases). The V and J ends lost 4 bases and 0 bases respectively, with 12 bases between them. The CDR3 consists of 15 residues. The germline V gene encodes CDR1 MDHEN and CDR2 SYDVKM. The CDR3 is CASSWPGAMNTEAFF. DNA of the CDR3: TGTGCCAGCAGTTGGCCGGGGGCGATGAACACTGAAGCTTTCTTT.

This sequence joins TRBV29-1 and TRBJ2-2, with TRBD2 identical over 8 bases. Losses at the gene ends were 7 bases for V and 4 bases for J; bases not matched to a gene: 5. The CDR3 runs 13 residues. Germline loops: CDR1 SQVTM, CDR2 ANQGSEA. The DNA of the CDR3 is TGCAGCGGACTAGCGCAATCCACCGGGGAGCTGTTTTTT. Amino acid sequence: CSGLAQSTGELFF.

The sample holds a few counts of this clonotype. The CDR3 reads CASSPVEETQYF. CDR3 coding DNA: TGTGCCAGCTCACCGGTCGAAGAGACCCAGTACTTC. This sequence joins TRBV18 and TRBJ2-5; no firm D call. CDR1 is KGHSH and CDR2 is LQKENI in the germline V gene. Trimming took off 3 bases at V and 3 bases at J, with 5 bases between the two ends. This CDR3 spans 12 amino acids. The complete variable domain, with remaining parts taken from reference TRBV18 and TRBJ2-5, reads NAGVMQNPRHLVRRRGQEARLRCSPMKGHSHVYWYRQLPEEGLKFMVYLQKENIIDESGMPKERFSAEFPKEGPSILRIQQVVRGDSAAYFCASSPVEETQYFGPGTRLLVL.

This clonotype has only a few counts. The rearrangement links TRBV7-9 to TRBJ1-5, with D perhaps matching TRBD1 (5 bases). Trimming removed 5 bases at V and 5 bases at J, with 13 bases between. Germline-derived CDR1 and CDR2 are SEHNR and FQNEAQ (reference sequence). The CDR3 runs 14 residues. The CDR3 sequence is CASSPVVGDQPQHF. The DNA for the CDR3 is TGTGCCAGCAGCCCGGTCGTAGGGGATCAGCCCCAGCATTTT.

This clonotype has a handful of counts. This chain connects TRBV27 to TRBJ2-7; no reliable D call. The CDR3 is 13 amino acids. Germline loops: CDR1 MNHEY, CDR2 SMNVEV (reference sequence). V was cut by 5 bases and J by 1 base, with 9 bases left in between. The chain's CDR3 is CASSDGLSYEQYF. The CDR3 bases are TGTGCCAGCAGTGATGGGCTATCCTACGAGCAGTACTTC.

The CDR3 sequence: CASSPGLDTEAFF. In DNA form, the CDR3 reads TGTGCCAGCTCACCGGGGCTGGACACTGAAGCTTTCTTT. This chain connects TRBV18 to TRBJ1-1, with D possibly being TRBD1 (5 bases). Germline V lookup: CDR1 KGHSH, CDR2 LQKENI. The CDR3 sequence is 13 residues long. V was pared by 3 bases and J by 3 bases, with 8 bases between.

This clonotype was detected only a few times. The J gene is TRBJ2-1, the V gene TRBV5-5, with D unresolved. V dropped 3 bases and J dropped 2 bases, with 3 bases sitting between them. The CDR3 runs to 12 residues. CDR1 is SGHKS and CDR2 is YYEKEE in the germline V gene (reference sequence). CDR3 bases: TGTGCCAGCAGCTATACCTACAATGAGCAGTTCTTC. It encodes CASSYTYNEQFF.

The V call is TRBV20-1, the J call TRBJ1-1; no firm D call. Germline loops: CDR1 DFQATT, CDR2 SNEGSKA (reference sequence). The CDR3 is 11 amino acids. Deletions cut 3 bases from V and 8 bases from J, with 10 bases between. CDR3 region: CSASVGGEAFF. Here the CDR3 DNA reads TGCAGTGCTAGCGTTGGAGGGGAAGCTTTCTTT.

The chain employs TRBV3-1 and TRBJ2-5; possible D gene TRBD1, 5 bases. Germline V lookup: CDR1 LGHDT, CDR2 YNNKEL (reference sequence). Trimming removed 0 bases at V and 2 bases at J, with 10 bases between. The CDR3 runs to 15 residues. CDR3 bases: TGTGCCAGCAGCCAAGATACAGGTCCTCAAGAGACCCAGTACTTC. Amino acid sequence: CASSQDTGPQETQYF.

The CDR3 DNA follows: TGTGCCAGCAGCTTGGGTATTGGGGTAAGACAGCCCCAGCATTTT. It is translated as CASSLGIGVRQPQHF. The chain links TRBV5-5 to TRBJ1-5; D not resolved. The germline V gene encodes CDR1 SGHKS and CDR2 YYEKEE (reference sequence). This CDR3 is built from 15 residues. The V and J ends lost 0 bases and 7 bases respectively, with 14 bases between them.

This clonotype was observed a handful of times. The chain combines TRBV20-1 with TRBJ1-5; D unclear. V lost 3 bases and J lost 5, with 8 bases in between. Germline CDR1 is DFQATT and CDR2 is SNEGSKA (reference sequence). The CDR3 has 12 amino acids. This CDR3 reads CSASDGDQPQHF. CDR3 nucleotides: TGCAGTGCTAGCGACGGAGATCAGCCCCAGCATTTT.

The J gene is TRBJ1-1, the V gene TRBV25-1, with 9 bases lining up with TRBD1. This CDR3 spans 16 amino acids. Germline trimming cut 8 bases from V and 5 bases from J; bases unmatched to any gene: 15. CDR1 MGHDK and CDR2 SYGVNS come from the germline V gene. The CDR3 DNA sequence: TGTGCCAGCCGACAAACAGGGGGCGCAGGATGGACTGAAGCTTTCTTT. It codes for CASRQTGGAGWTEAFF. Using reference TRBV25-1 and TRBJ1-1 for the parts outside the CDR3, the full variable domain is EADIYQTPRYLVIGTGKKITLECSQTMGHDKMYWYQQDPGMELHLIHYSYGVNSTEKGDLSSESTVSRIRTEHFPLTLESARPSHTSQYLCASRQTGGAGWTEAFFGQGTRLTVV.

This clonotype was seen only a few times. This sequence joins TRBV20-1 and TRBJ2-1, with D possibly matching TRBD2 (6 bases). Between the trimmed V and J ends, which lost 5 bases and 6 bases, there was a span of 14 bases. Germline values: CDR1 DFQATT, CDR2 SNEGSKA (reference sequence). The CDR3 consists of 13 residues. CDR3 bases: TGCAGTGCTTCGGGGGAAAATCTCAATGAGCAGTTCTTC. This sequence encodes CSASGENLNEQFF.

There are a few counts of this clonotype. The chain joins TRBV20-1 to TRBJ2-7, with D perhaps TRBD1 or TRBD2 (5 bases each). Looked up from germline, CDR1 is DFQATT and CDR2 is SNEGSKA (reference sequence). The CDR3 has 12 residues. The V end was cut by 3 bases, the J end by 12 bases, with 18 bases between. The CDR3 here is CSASQGRERPYF. As DNA, the CDR3 is TGCAGTGCTAGTCAGGGCAGAGAGCGGCCGTACTTC.

The V call is TRBV28, the J call TRBJ1-1, with unresolved D. This CDR3 is 15 amino acids long. Germline-derived CDR1 and CDR2 are MDHEN and SYDVKM. Trimming pared 8 bases from V and 1 base from J, leaving 17 bases between. CDR3 loop: CASLLFGSGNTEAFF. The CDR3 DNA is TGTGCCAGCCTTTTATTCGGTAGTGGGAACACTGAAGCTTTCTTT.

V is TRBV5-1 and J is TRBJ2-5; possible D gene TRBD2, 6 bases. Germline values: CDR1 SGHRS, CDR2 YFSETQ. The CDR3 consists of 15 residues. Trimming removed 9 bases from V and 1 base from J, with 19 bases in between. The CDR3, as DNA: TGCGCCACCAAGAGGTTAGCGGCACTCCAAGAGACCCAGTACTTC. Protein product: CATKRLAALQETQYF.